This T cell receptor beta chain derives from a study of human T cells and chemical hapten exposure. Time point meaning: pre-sensitization, week 0. Indicated treatment: therapeutic diphenylcyclopropenone sensitization with weekly scalp DPC. Study outcomes and limitations: Versus controls, significantly more large CDR3 similarity clusters arose from expanded TCRs.

The V gene lost 5 bases and the J gene lost 2 bases, with 5 bases spanning the gap. Germline CDR1 and CDR2: KGHDR and SFDVKD. The CDR3 runs 13 residues. Each CDR3 protein gets one entry after TCRdb re-called the RACE reads with MiXCR. The table lists fewer than 200,000 distinct CDR3 sequences, almost 30% of them singletons. Turning to this clonotype: Its antigen is undetermined.

This sequence was found in a woman aged 25 to 39 with alopecia areata. Some clones in this sample may be carry-over from other donors' samples. The chain combines TRBV24-1 with TRBJ2-2, with no clear D. The specimen was whole blood, collected in connection with sensitization to the hapten diphenylcyclopropenone (DPC). CDR3 sequence reads: CATSAQNTGELFF. The CDR3 DNA reads as TGTGCCACCAGTGCGCAAAACACCGGGGAGCTGTTTTTT.